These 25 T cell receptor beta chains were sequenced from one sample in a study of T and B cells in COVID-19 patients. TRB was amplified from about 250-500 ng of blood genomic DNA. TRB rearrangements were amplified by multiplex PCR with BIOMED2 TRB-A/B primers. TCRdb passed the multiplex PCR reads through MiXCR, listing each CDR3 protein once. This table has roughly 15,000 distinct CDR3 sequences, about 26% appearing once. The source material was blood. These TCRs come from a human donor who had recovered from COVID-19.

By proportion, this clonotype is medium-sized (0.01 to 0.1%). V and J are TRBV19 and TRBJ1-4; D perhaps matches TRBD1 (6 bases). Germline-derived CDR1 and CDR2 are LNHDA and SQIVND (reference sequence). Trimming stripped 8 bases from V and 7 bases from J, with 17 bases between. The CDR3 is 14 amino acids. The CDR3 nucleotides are TGTGCCAGTCGTTCAGGGAGGGGGTTTGAAAAACTGTTTTTT. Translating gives CASRSGRGFEKLFF.

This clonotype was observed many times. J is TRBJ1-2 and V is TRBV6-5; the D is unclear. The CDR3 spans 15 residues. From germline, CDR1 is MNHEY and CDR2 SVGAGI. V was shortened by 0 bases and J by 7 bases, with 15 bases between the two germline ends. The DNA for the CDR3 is TGTGCCAGCAGTTACTCGAATACTGGGCTCGCTGGCTACACCTTC. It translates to CASSYSNTGLAGYTF.

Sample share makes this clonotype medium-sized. CDR3 region: CASSYSGATGELFF. CDR3 bases: TGTGCCAGCAGTTACTCGGGGGCCACCGGGGAGCTGTTTTTT. The chain carries TRBV6-5 and TRBJ2-2, with D tentatively TRBD1 (6 bases). Per the germline V gene, CDR1 is MNHEY and CDR2 is SVGAGI. Trimming took off 0 bases at V and 4 bases at J, with 6 bases between the two ends. CDR3 length: 14 amino acids.

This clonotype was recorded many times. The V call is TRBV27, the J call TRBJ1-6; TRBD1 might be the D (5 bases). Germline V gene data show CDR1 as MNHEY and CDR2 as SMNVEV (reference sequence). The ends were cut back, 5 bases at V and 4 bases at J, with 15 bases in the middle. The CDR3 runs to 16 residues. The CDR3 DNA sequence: TGTGCCAGCAGTGACCGCGGGGGATTTTATAATTCACCCCTCCACTTT. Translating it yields CASSDRGGFYNSPLHF.

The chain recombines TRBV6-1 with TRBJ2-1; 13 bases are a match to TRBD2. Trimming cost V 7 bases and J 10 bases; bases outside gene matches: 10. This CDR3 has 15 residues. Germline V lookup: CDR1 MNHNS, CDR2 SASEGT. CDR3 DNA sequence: TGTGCCAGCACCTATACTAGCGGGGGGGCCGTGGAGCAGTTCTTC. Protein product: CASTYTSGGAVEQFF.

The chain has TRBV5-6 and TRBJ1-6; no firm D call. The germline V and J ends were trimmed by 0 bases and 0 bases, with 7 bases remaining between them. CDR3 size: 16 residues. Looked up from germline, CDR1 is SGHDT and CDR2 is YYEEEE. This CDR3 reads CASSLVKGSYNSPLHF. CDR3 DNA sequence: TGTGCCAGCAGCTTGGTAAAGGGCTCCTATAATTCACCCCTCCACTTT.

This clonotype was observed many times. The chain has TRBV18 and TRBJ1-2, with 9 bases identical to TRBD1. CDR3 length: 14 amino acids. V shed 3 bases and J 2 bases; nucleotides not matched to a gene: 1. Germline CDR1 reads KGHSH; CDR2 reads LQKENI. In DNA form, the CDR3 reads TGTGCCAGCTCACCGGGGACAGGGAACTATGGCTACACCTTC. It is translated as CASSPGTGNYGYTF.

CDR3 loop: CASSSRQGGTDTQYF. The CDR3 DNA follows: TGTGCCAGCAGCTCGAGACAGGGTGGCACAGATACGCAGTATTTT. The chain links TRBV7-9 to TRBJ2-3; TRBD1 matches 7 bases. Losses at the gene ends were 4 bases for V and 1 base for J; bases not matched to a gene: 5. This CDR3 region has 15 residues. Germline loops: CDR1 SEHNR, CDR2 FQNEAQ (reference sequence).

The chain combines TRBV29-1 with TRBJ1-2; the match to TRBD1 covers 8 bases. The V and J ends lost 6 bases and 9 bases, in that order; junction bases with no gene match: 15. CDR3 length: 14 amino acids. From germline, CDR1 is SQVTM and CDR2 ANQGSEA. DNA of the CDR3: TGCAGCGTCACCGGGACAGGCTTCGTCGGGAGCTACACCTTC. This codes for CSVTGTGFVGSYTF.

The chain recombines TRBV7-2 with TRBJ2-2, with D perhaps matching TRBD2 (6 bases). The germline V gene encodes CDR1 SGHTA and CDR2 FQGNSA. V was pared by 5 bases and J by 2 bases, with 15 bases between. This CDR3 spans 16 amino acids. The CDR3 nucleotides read TGTGCCAGCAGCCCCCGGAGGGGCTTAAACACCGGGGAGCTGTTTTTT. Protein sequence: CASSPRRGLNTGELFF.

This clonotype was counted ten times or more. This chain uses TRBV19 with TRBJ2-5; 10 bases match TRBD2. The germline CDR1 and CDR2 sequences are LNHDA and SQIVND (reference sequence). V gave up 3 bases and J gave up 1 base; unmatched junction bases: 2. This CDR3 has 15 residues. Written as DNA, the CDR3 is TGTGCCAGTAGTATTAGCGGGGGGCCCCAAGAGACCCAGTACTTC. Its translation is CASSISGGPQETQYF.

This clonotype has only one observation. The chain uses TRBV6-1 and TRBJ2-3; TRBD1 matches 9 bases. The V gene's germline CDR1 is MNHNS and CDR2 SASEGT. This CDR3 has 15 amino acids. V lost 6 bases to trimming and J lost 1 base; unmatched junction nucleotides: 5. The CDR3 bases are TGTGCCAGCAGCGGGGGACAGGGAGGCACAGATACGCAGTATTTT. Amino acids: CASSGGQGGTDTQYF.

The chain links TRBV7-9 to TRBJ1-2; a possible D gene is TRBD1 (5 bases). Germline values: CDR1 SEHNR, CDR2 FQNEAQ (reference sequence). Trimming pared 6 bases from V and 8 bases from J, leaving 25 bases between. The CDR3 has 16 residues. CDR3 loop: CASRLRDGSYLGGYTF. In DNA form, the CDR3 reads TGTGCCAGCAGGCTCCGGGACGGATCATACCTGGGAGGCTACACCTTC.

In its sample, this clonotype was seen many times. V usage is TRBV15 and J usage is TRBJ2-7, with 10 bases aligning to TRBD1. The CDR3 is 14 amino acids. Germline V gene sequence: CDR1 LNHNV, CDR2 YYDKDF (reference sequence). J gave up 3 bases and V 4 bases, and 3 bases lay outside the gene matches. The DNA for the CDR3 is TGTGCCACCAGCAAGGGACAGGGGCTCTACGAGCAGTACTTC. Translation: CATSKGQGLYEQYF.

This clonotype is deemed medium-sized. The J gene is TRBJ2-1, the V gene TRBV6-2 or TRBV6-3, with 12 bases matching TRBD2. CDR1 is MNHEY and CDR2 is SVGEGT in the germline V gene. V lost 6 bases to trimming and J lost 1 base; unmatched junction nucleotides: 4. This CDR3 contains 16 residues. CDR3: CASSQTSGGSYNEQFF. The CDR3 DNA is TGTGCCAGCAGCCAAACTAGCGGGGGGTCCTACAATGAGCAGTTCTTC.

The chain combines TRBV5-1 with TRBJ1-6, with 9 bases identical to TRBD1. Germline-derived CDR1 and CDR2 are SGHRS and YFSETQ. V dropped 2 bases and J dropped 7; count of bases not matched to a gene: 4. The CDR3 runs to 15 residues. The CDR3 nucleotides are TGCGCCAGCAGCTTTAACAGGGGGCAAAATTCACCCCTCCACTTT. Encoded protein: CASSFNRGQNSPLHF.

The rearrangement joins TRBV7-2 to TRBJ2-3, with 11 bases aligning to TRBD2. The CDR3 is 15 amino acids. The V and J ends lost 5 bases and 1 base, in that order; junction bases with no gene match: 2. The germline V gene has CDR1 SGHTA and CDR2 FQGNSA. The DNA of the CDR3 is TGTGCCAGCAGCCTACTAGCGGGAGGCACAGATACGCAGTATTTT. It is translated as CASSLLAGGTDTQYF.

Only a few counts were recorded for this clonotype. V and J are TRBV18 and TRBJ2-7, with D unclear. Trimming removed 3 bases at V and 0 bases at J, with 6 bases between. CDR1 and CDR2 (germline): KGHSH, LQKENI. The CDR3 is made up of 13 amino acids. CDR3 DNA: TGTGCCAGCTCACCCCCGAGCTCCTACGAGCAGTACTTC. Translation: CASSPPSSYEQYF. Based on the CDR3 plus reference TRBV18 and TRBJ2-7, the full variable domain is NAGVMQNPRHLVRRRGQEARLRCSPMKGHSHVYWYRQLPEEGLKFMVYLQKENIIDESGMPKERFSAEFPKEGPSILRIQQVVRGDSAAYFCASSPPSSYEQYFGPGTRLTVT.

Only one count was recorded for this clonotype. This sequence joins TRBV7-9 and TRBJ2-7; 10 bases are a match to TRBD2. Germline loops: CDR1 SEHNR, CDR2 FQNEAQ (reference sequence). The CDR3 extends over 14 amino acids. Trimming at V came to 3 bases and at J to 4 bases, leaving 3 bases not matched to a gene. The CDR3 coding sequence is TGTGCCAGCAGCTTCTGGACTAGCGGTTACGAGCAGTACTTC. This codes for CASSFWTSGYEQYF. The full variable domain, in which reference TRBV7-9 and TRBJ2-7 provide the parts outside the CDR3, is DTGVSQNPRHKITKRGQNVTFRCDPISEHNRLYWYRQTLGQGPEFLTYFQNEAQLEKSRLLSDRFSAERPKGSFSTLEIQRTEQGDSAMYLCASSFWTSGYEQYFGPGTRLTVT.

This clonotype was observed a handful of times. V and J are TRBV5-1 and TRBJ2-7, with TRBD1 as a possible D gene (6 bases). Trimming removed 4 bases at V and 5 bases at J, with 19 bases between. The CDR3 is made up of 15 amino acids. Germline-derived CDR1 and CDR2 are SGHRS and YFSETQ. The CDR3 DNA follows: TGCGCCAGCAGCCCTGGTGGGACAACCGTCAACGAGCAGTACTTC. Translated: CASSPGGTTVNEQYF. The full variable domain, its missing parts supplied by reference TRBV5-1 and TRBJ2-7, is KAGVTQTPRYLIKTRGQQVTLSCSPISGHRSVSWYQQTPGQGLQFLFEYFSETQRNKGNFPGRFSGRQFSNSRSEMNVSTLELGDSALYLCASSPGGTTVNEQYFGPGTRLTVT.

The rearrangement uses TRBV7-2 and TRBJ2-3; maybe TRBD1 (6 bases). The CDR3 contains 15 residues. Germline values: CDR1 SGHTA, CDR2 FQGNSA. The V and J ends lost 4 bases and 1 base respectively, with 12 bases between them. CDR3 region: CASSSSGVRTDTQYF. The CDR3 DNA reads TGTGCCAGCAGCTCCTCAGGGGTTCGCACAGATACGCAGTATTTT.

The CDR3, as DNA: TGTGCCACCAGTGATCTCCCCGGGGGTGAGCAGTACTTC. Amino acid sequence: CATSDLPGGEQYF. This rearrangement joins TRBV24-1 to TRBJ2-7; D might be TRBD2 (6 bases). Germline CDR1 reads KGHDR; CDR2 reads SFDVKD. Trimming took 3 bases from V and 7 from J, leaving 12 bases between them. There are 13 residues in the CDR3.

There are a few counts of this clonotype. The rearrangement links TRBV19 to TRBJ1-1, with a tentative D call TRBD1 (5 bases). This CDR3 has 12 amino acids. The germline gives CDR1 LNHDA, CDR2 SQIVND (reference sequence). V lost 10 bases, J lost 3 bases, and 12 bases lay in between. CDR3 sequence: CATSGGYTEAFF. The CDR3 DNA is TGTGCCACCTCCGGGGGGTACACTGAAGCTTTCTTT.

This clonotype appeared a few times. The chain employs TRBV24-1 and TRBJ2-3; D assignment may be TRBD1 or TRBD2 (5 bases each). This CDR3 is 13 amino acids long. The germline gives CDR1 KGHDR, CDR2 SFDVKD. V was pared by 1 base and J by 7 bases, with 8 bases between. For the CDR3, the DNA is TGTGCCACCAGTGATTTTGGGGGTCATACGCAGTATTTT. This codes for CATSDFGGHTQYF.

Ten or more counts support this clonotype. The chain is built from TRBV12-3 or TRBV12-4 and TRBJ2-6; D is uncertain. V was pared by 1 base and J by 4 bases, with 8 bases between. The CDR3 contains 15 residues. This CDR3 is CASSLDGSGANVLTF. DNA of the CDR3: TGTGCCAGCAGTTTAGACGGCTCCGGGGCCAACGTCCTGACTTTC.